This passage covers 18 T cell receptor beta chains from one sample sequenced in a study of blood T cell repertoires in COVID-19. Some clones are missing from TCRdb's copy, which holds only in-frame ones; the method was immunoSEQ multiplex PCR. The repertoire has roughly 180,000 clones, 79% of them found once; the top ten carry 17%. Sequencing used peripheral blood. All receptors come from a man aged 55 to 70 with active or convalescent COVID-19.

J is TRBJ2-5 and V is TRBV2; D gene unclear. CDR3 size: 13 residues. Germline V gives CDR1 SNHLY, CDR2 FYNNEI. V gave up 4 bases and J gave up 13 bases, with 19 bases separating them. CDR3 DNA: TGTGCCAGCAGTGCCGAAAGTCTTCCGGGTCGGTACTTC. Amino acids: CASSAESLPGRYF.

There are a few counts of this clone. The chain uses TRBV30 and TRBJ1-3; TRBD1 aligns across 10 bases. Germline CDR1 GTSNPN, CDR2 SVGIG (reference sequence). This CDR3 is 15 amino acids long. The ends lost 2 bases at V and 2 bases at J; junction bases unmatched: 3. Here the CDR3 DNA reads TGTGCCTGGAGTTCCGGGACAGGGGCTGGAAACACCATATATTTT. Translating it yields CAWSSGTGAGNTIYF.

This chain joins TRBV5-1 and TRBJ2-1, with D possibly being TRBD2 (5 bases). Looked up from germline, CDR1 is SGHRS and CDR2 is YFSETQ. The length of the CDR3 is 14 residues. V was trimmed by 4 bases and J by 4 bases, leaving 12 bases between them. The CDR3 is CASSTPEGYNEQFF. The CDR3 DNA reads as TGCGCCAGCAGCACCCCCGAGGGTTACAATGAGCAGTTCTTC. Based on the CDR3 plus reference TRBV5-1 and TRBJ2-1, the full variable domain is KAGVTQTPRYLIKTRGQQVTLSCSPISGHRSVSWYQQTPGQGLQFLFEYFSETQRNKGNFPGRFSGRQFSNSRSEMNVSTLELGDSALYLCASSTPEGYNEQFFGPGTRLTVL.

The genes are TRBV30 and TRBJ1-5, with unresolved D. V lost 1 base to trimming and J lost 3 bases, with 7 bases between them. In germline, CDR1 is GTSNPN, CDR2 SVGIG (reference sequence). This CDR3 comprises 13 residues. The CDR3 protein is CAWSAQDNQPQHF. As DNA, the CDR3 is TGTGCCTGGAGTGCCCAGGACAATCAGCCCCAGCATTTT.

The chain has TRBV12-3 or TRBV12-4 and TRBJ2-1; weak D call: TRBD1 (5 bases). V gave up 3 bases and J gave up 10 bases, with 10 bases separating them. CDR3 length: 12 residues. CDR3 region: CASSFTGAEQFF. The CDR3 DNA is TGTGCCAGCAGTTTTACTGGGGCAGAGCAGTTCTTC.

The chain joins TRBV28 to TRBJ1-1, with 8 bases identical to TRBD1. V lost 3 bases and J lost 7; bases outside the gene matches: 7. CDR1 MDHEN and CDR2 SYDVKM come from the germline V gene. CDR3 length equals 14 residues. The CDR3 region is CASSFRGRVGEAFF. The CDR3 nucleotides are TGTGCCAGCAGTTTCAGGGGGCGCGTTGGTGAAGCTTTCTTT.

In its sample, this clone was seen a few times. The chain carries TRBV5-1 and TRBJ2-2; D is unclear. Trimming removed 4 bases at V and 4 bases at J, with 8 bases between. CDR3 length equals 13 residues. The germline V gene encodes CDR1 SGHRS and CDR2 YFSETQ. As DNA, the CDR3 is TGCGCCAGCAGCCCCGGAGCCACCGGGGAGCTGTTTTTT. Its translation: CASSPGATGELFF. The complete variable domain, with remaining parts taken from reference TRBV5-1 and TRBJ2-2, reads KAGVTQTPRYLIKTRGQQVTLSCSPISGHRSVSWYQQTPGQGLQFLFEYFSETQRNKGNFPGRFSGRQFSNSRSEMNVSTLELGDSALYLCASSPGATGELFFGEGSRLTVL.

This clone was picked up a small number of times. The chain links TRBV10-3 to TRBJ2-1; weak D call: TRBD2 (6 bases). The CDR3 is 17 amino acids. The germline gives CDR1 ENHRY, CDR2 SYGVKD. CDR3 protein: CVTRGSGSSSSYNEQFF. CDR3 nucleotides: TGTGTTACTCGGGGGTCAGGGTCGTCAAGCTCCTACAATGAGCAGTTCTTC.

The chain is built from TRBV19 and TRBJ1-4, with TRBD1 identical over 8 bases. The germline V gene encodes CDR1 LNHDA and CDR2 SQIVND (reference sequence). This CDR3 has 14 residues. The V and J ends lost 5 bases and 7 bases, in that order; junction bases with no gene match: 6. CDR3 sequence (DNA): TGTGCCAGTAGTGCAATGACAGGGGCTGAAAAACTGTTTTTT. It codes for CASSAMTGAEKLFF. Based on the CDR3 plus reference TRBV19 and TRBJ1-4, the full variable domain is DGGITQSPKYLFRKEGQNVTLSCEQNLNHDAMYWYRQDPGQGLRLIYYSQIVNDFQKGDIAEGYSVSREKKESFPLTVTSAQKNPTAFYLCASSAMTGAEKLFFGSGTQLSVL.

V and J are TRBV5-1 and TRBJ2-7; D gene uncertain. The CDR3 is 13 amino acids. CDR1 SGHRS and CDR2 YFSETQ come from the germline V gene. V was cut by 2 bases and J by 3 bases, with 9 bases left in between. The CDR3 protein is CASSFTENYEQYF. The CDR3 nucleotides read TGCGCCAGCAGCTTTACAGAAAACTACGAGCAGTACTTC.

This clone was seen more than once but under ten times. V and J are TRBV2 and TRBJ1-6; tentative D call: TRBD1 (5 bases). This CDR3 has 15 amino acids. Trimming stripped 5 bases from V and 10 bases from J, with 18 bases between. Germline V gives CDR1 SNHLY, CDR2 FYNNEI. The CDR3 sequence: CASSTRGGGYSPLHF. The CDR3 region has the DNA TGTGCCAGCAGTACCCGCGGGGGAGGTTACTCACCCCTCCACTTT.

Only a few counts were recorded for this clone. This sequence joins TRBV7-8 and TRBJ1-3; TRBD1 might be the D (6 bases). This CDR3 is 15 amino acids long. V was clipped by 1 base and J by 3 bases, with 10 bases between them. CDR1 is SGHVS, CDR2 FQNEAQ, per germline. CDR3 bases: TGTGCCAGCAGCTTAGGGAGCAGGGGTGGAAACACCATATATTTT. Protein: CASSLGSRGGNTIYF.

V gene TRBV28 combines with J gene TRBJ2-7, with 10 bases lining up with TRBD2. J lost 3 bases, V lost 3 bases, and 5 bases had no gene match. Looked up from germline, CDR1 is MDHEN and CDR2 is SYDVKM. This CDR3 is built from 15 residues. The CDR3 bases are TGTGCCAGCAGTTTCATACTAGCGGGAAGCTACGAGCAGTACTTC. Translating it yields CASSFILAGSYEQYF.

CDR3 DNA: TGCGCCAGTAGGGGGGACAGCGAGAGAACAACATTCTATGGCTACACCTTC. It specifies CASRGDSERTTFYGYTF. V usage is TRBV5-1 and J usage is TRBJ1-2; 7 bases are shared with TRBD1. Germline CDR1 reads SGHRS; CDR2 reads YFSETQ. The CDR3 sequence is 17 residues long. V gave up 8 bases and J gave up 4 bases; unmatched junction bases: 20.

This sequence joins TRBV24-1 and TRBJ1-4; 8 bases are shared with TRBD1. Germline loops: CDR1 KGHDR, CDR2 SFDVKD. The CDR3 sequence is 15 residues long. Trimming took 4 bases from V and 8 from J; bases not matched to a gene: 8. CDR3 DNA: TGTGCCACCAGTGAGGCTACAGGGGGAGAAGAAAAACTGTTTTTT. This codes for CATSEATGGEEKLFF.

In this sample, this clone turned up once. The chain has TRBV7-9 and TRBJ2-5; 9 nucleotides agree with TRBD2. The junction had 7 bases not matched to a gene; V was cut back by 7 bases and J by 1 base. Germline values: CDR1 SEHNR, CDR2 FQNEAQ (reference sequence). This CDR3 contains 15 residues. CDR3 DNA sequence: TGTGCCAGCACCACCGGACTAGCGAGCCAAGAGACCCAGTACTTC. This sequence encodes CASTTGLASQETQYF.

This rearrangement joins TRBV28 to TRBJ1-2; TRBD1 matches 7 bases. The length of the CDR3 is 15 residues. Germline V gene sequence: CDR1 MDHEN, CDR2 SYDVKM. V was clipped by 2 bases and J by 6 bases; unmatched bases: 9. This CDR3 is CASSLSGRGSNGYTF. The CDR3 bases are TGTGCCAGCAGTTTAAGTGGCAGGGGGAGCAATGGCTACACCTTC.

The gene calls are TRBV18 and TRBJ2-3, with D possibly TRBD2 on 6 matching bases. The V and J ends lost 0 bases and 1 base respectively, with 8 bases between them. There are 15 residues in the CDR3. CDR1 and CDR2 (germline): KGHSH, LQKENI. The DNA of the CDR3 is TGTGCCAGCTCACCACCCTCTAGCGGCACAGATACGCAGTATTTT. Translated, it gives CASSPPSSGTDTQYF.